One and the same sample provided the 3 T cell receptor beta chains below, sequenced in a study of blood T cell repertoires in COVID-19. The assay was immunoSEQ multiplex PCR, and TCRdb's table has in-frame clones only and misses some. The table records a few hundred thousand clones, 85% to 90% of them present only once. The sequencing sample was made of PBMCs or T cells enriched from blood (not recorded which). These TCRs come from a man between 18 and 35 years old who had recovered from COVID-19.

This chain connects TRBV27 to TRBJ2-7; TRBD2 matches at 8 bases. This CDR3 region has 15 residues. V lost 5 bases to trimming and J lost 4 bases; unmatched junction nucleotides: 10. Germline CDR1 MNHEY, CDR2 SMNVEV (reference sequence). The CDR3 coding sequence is TGTGCCAGCAGTCCGGGGGGGCGGGAGCCGTACGAGCAGTACTTC. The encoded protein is CASSPGGREPYEQYF.

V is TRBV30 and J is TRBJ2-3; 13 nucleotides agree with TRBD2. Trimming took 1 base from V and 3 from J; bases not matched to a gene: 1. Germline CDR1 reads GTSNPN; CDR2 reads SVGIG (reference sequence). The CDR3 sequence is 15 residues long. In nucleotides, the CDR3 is TGTGCCTGGAGTGGGACTAGCGGGAGTACAGATACGCAGTATTTT. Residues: CAWSGTSGSTDTQYF. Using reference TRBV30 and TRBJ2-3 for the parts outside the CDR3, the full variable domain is SQTIHQWPATLVQPVGSPLSLECTVEGTSNPNLYWYRQAAGRGLQLLFYSVGIGQISSEVPQNLSASRPQDRQFILSSKKLLLSDSGFYLCAWSGTSGSTDTQYFGPGTRLTVL.

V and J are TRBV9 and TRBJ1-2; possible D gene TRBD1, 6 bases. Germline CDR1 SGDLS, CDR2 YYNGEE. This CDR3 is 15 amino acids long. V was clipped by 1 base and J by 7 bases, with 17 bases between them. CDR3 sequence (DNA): TGTGCCAGCAGCGTAAGGGTAGAGGGGGTGTCTGGCTACACCTTC. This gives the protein CASSVRVEGVSGYTF.